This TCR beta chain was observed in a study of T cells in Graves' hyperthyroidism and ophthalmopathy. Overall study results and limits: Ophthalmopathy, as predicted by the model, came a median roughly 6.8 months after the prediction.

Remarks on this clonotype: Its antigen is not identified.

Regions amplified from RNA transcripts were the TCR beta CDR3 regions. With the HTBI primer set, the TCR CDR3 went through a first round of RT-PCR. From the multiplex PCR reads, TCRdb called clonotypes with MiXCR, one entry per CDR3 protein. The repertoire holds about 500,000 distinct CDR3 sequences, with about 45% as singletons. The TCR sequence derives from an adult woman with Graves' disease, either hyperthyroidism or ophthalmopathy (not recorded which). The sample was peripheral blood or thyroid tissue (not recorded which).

The CDR3 DNA sequence: TGCAGCGTCGACGAGGGGGCCCATGGCTACACCTTC. It is translated as CSVDEGAHGYTF. The V and J genes are TRBV29-1 and TRBJ1-2; TRBD1 matches 7 bases. V lost 6 bases and J lost 6; bases outside the gene matches: 7. There are 12 residues in the CDR3. CDR1 is SQVTM and CDR2 is ANQGSEA in the germline V gene.